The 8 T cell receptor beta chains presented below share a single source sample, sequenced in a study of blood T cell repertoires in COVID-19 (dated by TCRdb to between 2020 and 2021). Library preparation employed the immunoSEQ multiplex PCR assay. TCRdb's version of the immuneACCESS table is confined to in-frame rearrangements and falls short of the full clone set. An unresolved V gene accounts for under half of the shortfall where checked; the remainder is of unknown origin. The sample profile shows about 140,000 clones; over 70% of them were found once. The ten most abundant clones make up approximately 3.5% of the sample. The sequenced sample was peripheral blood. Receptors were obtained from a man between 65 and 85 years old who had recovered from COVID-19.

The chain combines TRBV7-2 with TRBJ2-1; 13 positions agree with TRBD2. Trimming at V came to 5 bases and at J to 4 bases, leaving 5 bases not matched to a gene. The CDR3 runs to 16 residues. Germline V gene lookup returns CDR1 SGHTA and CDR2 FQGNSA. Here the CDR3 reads CASSVGLAGAYNEQFF. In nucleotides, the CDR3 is TGTGCCAGCAGCGTCGGACTAGCGGGAGCTTACAATGAGCAGTTCTTC.

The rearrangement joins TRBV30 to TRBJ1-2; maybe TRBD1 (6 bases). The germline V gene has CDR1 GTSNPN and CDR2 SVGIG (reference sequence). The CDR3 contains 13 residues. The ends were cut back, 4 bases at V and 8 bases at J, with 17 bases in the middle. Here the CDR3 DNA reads TGTGCCTGGACGGCGGGGGCAAGAGAAGGCTACACCTTC. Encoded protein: CAWTAGAREGYTF.

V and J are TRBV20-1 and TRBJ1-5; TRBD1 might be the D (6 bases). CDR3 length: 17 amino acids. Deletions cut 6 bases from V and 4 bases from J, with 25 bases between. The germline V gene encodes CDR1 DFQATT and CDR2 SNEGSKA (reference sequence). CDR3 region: CSASKGVGTGWNQPQHF. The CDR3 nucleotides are TGCAGTGCAAGTAAGGGGGTTGGCACAGGGTGGAATCAGCCCCAGCATTTT.

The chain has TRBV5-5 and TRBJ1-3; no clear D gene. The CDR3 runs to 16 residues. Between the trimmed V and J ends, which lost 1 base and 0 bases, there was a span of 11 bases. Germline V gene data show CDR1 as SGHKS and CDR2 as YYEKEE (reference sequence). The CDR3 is CASSLFFGLSGNTIYF. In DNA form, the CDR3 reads TGTGCCAGCAGCTTGTTTTTCGGACTCTCTGGAAACACCATATATTTT. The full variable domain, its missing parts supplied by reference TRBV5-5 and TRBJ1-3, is DAGVTQSPTHLIKTRGQQVTLRCSPISGHKSVSWYQQVLGQGPQFIFQYYEKEERGRGNFPDRFSARQFPNYSSELNVNALLLGDSALYLCASSLFFGLSGNTIYFGEGSWLTVV.

The CDR3 nucleotides are TGTGCCTCCTCTAGCGGACTTTTGAATGAGCAGTTCTTC. Residues: CASSSGLLNEQFF. The J gene is TRBJ2-1, the V gene TRBV30, with TRBD2 matching over 7 bases. Germline assignment: CDR1 GTSNPN and CDR2 SVGIG (reference sequence). The CDR3 contains 13 residues. The V and J ends lost 7 bases and 7 bases, in that order; junction bases with no gene match: 10. The whole variable domain, filled in from reference TRBV30 and TRBJ2-1, reads SQTIHQWPATLVQPVGSPLSLECTVEGTSNPNLYWYRQAAGRGLQLLFYSVGIGQISSEVPQNLSASRPQDRQFILSSKKLLLSDSGFYLCASSSGLLNEQFFGPGTRLTVL.

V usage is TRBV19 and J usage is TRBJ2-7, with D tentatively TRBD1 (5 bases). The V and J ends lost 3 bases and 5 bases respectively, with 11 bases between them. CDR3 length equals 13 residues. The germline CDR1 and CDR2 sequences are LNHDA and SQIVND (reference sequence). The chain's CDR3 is CASSIARAHEQYF. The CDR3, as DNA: TGTGCCAGTAGTATTGCCAGGGCCCACGAGCAGTACTTC.

This CDR3 reads CASSHSGTGSGELFF. The CDR3 bases are TGTGCCAGCAGCCATTCCGGGACAGGGTCCGGGGAGCTGTTTTTT. The chain uses TRBV4-2 and TRBJ2-2; 9 bases agree with TRBD1. The CDR3 is 15 residues long. V lost 3 bases, J lost 6 bases, and 5 bases stayed unmatched. Germline-derived CDR1 and CDR2 are LGHNA and YNFKEQ.

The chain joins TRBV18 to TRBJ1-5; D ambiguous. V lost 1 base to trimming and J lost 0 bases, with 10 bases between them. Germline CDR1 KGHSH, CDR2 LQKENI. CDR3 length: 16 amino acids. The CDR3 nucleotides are TGTGCCAGCTCACCACGCGAGGGAACTAGCAATCAGCCCCAGCATTTT. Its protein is CASSPREGTSNQPQHF.